The sequence of this T cell receptor beta chain was determined in a study of CD8+CD57+ T cells in acquired aplastic anemia. Study-level information: Yields of DNA that came from sorted CD4+ and CD8+ cells averaged roughly 3.2 ug.

Investigators profiled TCR beta VDJ and CDR3 from genomic DNA template. Each CDR3 protein gets one entry after TCRdb re-called the reads with MiXCR. The sample consists of around 290,000 distinct CDR3 sequences, approximately 60% of them appearing once. Before being chosen for sequencing, patients had shown CD8+CD57+ cell expansion by flow cytometry. Every patient had severe acquired aplastic anemia. Patients had not yet gotten any therapy when their blood was taken for sampling. Sequencing was performed on sorted CD4+, CD8+, or CD8+CD57+ T cells (not recorded which) from PBMCs. The receptor's source is a human donor with aplastic anemia.

The CDR3 spells CASSEGGLAEETQYF. DNA of the CDR3: TGTGCCAGCAGTGAAGGGGGACTAGCGGAAGAGACCCAGTACTTC. This rearrangement joins TRBV2 to TRBJ2-5; 11 positions match TRBD2. Germline CDR1 is SNHLY and CDR2 is FYNNEI. The CDR3 consists of 15 residues. The ends lost 1 base at V and 3 bases at J; junction bases unmatched: 1.